The clone carrying this TCR beta chain has ten or more counts. Its antigen is unknown. This record comes from a study of human T cells and chemical hapten exposure. The sample's time point: patch test 1, 2 weeks after DPC sensitization. Indicated treatment: therapeutic diphenylcyclopropenone sensitization with weekly scalp DPC. V dropped 0 bases and J dropped 0 bases, with 5 bases sitting between them. Germline CDR1 reads GTSNPN; CDR2 reads SVGIG (reference sequence). The length of the CDR3 is 13 residues. MiXCR was run by TCRdb on the RACE reads, yielding one entry per CDR3 protein. Among approximately 71,000 distinct CDR3 sequences listed, roughly 9.8% were seen once. General study points: Counts of TCRs above 1 in 1000 frequency stayed unchanged with DPC sensitization. In the PT1 data, expanded TCR counts showed a positive correlation with patch test score.

The rearrangement uses TRBV30 and TRBJ1-1; D is undetermined. The sample was whole blood, taken in connection with sensitization to the hapten diphenylcyclopropenone (DPC). The origin of this receptor is a woman aged 40 to 55 with alopecia areata. Some clones in this sample may be carry-over from other donors' samples. In nucleotides, the CDR3 is TGTGCCTGGAGTGTATTGGTGAACACTGAAGCTTTCTTT. Translating it yields CAWSVLVNTEAFF.